This T cell receptor (beta chain) was obtained from a study of regulatory T cells in long-lasting Graves disease. Study background: Graves' disease counted as persistent after over 5 years of antithyroid drugs with positive TSH receptor antibodies.

Libraries of TCR beta came from iRepertoire HTBI primers plus Arm-PCR of CDR3 regions. TCRdb re-analysed the multiplex PCR reads in MiXCR, keeping a single row per CDR3 protein. The sample contains some 340,000 distinct CDR3 sequences, 23% of which appear only once. Time point described: persistent/refractory GD, antithyroid drugs over 5 years with positive TRAb. The TCR library was prepared using RNA isolated from PBMCs. CDR3 length: 13 residues. The germline gives CDR1 SGHRS, CDR2 YFSETQ. V was pared by 5 bases and J by 5 bases, with 3 bases of the junction left unmatched. This material consisted of peripheral blood mononuclear cells (PBMCs), taken when the disease was refractory, from a patient treated with antithyroid drugs. The chain combines TRBV5-1 with TRBJ1-4, with 7 positions matching TRBD1. The TCR originated in a woman aged 40 to 50 with Graves disease. The CDR3 loop reads CASRNRGNEKLFF. The CDR3, as DNA: TGCGCCAGCAGAAACAGGGGAAATGAAAAACTGTTTTTT.